The following is a TCR beta chain sequence with its context. Germline V gives CDR1 GTSNPN, CDR2 SVGIG (reference sequence). The V and J ends lost 2 bases and 8 bases respectively, with 15 bases between them. This CDR3 spans 13 amino acids. The data were obtained in a study of cytomegalovirus exposure and HLA in healthy donors. The PCR ran on 60 Vbeta and 13 Jbeta primers. Only in-frame clones appear in the TCRdb table, and some are missing; sequencing was by immunoSEQ multiplex PCR. The table records over 100,000 clones, approximately 80% of them present only once. This clonotype originated in a young woman in good health and CMV-seropositive. This rearrangement joins TRBV30 to TRBJ1-2, with D possibly TRBD1 on 6 matching bases. Sequencing was carried out using PBMCs. For the CDR3, the DNA is TGTGCCTGGAGTACGACAGGCAGCTTGGGCTACACCTTC. Its translation: CAWSTTGSLGYTF.